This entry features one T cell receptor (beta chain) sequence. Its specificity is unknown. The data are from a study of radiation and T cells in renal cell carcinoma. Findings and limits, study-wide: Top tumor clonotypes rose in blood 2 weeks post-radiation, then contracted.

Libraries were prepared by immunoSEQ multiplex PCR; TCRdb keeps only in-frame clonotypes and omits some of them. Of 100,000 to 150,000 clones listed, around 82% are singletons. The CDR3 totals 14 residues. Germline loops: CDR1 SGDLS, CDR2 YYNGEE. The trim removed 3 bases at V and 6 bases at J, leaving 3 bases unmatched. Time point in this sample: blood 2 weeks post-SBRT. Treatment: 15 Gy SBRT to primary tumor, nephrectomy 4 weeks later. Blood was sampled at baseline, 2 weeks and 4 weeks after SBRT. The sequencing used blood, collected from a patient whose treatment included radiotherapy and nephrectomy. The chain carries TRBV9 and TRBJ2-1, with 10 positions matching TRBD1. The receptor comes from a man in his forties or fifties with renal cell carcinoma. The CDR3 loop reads CASSARTGGNEQFF. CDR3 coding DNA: TGTGCCAGCAGCGCCCGGACAGGGGGCAATGAGCAGTTCTTC.